This T cell receptor beta chain was captured in a study of T cells after yellow fever vaccination. Study-wide findings and caveats: Repertoires sorted by FACS could include abundant clonotypes that are contaminants from the bulk population.

Note on this clonotype: What it binds is not known.

Production of TCR cDNA was by 5'RACE template switching, which also added a universal primer site and UMIs. MiXCR was run by TCRdb on the 5' RACE reads, yielding one entry per CDR3 protein. Of hundreds of thousands of distinct CDR3 sequences in the sample, around 4.9% are singletons; the top ten hold 2.5% to 4%. Germline V lookup: CDR1 SGHNT, CDR2 YYREEE (reference sequence). Trimming at V came to 0 bases and at J to 5 bases, leaving 11 bases not matched to a gene. The CDR3 loop spans 18 amino acids. The sequence was obtained from a young man who received the YFV17D yellow fever vaccine. The chain uses TRBV5-4 and TRBJ1-4, with TRBD1 matching 9 bases. The sequencing here drew on CD4+ T cells sorted from PBMCs, taken on the day of the yellow fever booster vaccination. The CDR3 sequence: CASSLAQGTGKFNEKLFF. In DNA form, the CDR3 reads TGTGCCAGCAGCTTGGCCCAAGGGACAGGGAAGTTCAATGAAAAACTGTTTTTT.